Listed here is a single TCR beta chain. The antigen is unknown. Sequencing used immunoSEQ multiplex PCR; TCRdb keeps in-frame clones, though not all of them. In the table there are over 150,000 clones, about 86% of which are singletons. The sample is drawn from a study of cytomegalovirus exposure and HLA in healthy donors. Whole-study results and caveats: Researchers reported that three CMV-associated chains were confirmed in vitro as CMV antigen-specific.

The J segment lost 2 bases and the V segment lost 3 bases, leaving 7 bases of the junction unmatched. The CDR3 runs to 17 residues. CDR1 and CDR2 from the germline V gene are SEHNR and FQNEAQ (reference sequence). Sequencing was performed on PBMCs. This receptor was obtained from a woman aged 18-30 years in good health and CMV-seropositive. The chain combines TRBV7-9 with TRBJ1-5; the match to TRBD1 covers 10 bases. CDR3 protein: CASSLATGTGGNQPQHF. The CDR3 coding sequence is TGTGCCAGCAGCTTGGCTACCGGGACAGGGGGCAATCAGCCCCAGCATTTT.